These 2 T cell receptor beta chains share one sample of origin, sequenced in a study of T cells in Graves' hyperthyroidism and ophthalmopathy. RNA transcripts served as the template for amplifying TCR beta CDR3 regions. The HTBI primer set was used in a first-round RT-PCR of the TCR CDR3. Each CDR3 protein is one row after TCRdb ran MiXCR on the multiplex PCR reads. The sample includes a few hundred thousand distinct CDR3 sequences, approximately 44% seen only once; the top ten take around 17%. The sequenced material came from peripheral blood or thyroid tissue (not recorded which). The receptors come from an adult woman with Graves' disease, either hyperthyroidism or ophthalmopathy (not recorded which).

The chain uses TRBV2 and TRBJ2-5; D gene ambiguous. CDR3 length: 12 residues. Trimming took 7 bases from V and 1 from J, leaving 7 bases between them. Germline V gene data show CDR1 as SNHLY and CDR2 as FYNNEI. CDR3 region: CASKYGQETQYF. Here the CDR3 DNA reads TGTGCCAGCAAGTACGGCCAAGAGACCCAGTACTTC.

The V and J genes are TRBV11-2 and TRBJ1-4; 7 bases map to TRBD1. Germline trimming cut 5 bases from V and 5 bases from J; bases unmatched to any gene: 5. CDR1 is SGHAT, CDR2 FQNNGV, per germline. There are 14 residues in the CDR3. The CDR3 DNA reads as TGTGCCAGCAGCCCCACAGGGGAGAATGAAAAACTGTTTTTT. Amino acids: CASSPTGENEKLFF.